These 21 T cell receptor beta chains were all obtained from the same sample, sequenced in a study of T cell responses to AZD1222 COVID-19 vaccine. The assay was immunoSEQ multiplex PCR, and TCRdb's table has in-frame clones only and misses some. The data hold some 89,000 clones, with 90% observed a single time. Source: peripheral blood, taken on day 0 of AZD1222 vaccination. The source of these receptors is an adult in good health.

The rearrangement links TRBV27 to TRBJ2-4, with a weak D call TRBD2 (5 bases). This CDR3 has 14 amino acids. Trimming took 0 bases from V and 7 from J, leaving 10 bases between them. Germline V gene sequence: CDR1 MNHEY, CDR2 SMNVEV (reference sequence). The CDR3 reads CASSLSPGMNIQYF. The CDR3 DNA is TGTGCCAGCAGTTTATCACCGGGAATGAACATTCAGTACTTC.

The CDR3 DNA sequence: TGCGCCAGCAGAACAGGGTTGGGCTCCTACAATGAGCAGTTCTTC. Translating gives CASRTGLGSYNEQFF. This rearrangement joins TRBV5-1 to TRBJ2-1; D might be TRBD1 (6 bases). Germline values: CDR1 SGHRS, CDR2 YFSETQ. The CDR3 totals 15 residues. V was shortened by 5 bases and J by 0 bases, with 12 bases between the two germline ends.

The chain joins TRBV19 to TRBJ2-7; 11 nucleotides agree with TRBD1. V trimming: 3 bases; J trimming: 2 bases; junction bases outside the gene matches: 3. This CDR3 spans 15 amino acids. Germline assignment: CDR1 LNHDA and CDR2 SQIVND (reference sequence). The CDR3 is CASSMGTGGTYEQYF. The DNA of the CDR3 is TGTGCCAGTAGTATGGGGACAGGGGGTACCTACGAGCAGTACTTC.

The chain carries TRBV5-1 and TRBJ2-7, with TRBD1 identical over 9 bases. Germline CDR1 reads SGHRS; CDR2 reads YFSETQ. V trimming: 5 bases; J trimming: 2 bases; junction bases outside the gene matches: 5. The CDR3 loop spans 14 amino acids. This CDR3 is CASRTGGAPYEQYF. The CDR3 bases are TGCGCCAGCAGGACAGGGGGTGCCCCCTACGAGCAGTACTTC.

The CDR3 sequence: CASSETGHYGYTF. CDR3 bases: TGTGCCAGCAGTGAGACAGGGCACTATGGCTACACCTTC. The rearrangement links TRBV27 to TRBJ1-2, with TRBD1 matching over 7 bases. V lost 5 bases and J lost 3; bases outside the gene matches: 3. CDR3 length: 13 amino acids. Germline V gene data show CDR1 as MNHEY and CDR2 as SMNVEV (reference sequence).

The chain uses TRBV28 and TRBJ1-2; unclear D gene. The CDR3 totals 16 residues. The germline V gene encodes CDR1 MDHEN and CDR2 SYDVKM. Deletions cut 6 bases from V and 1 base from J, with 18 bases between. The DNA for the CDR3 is TGTGCCAGCAGATCCTCCGGGATTCAGTTTAACTATGGCTACACCTTC. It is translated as CASRSSGIQFNYGYTF.

CDR3 sequence: CATSRSQGEGNTIYF. In nucleotides, the CDR3 is TGTGCCACGAGCCGGTCTCAGGGGGAAGGAAACACCATATATTTT. The genes are TRBV10-3 and TRBJ1-3, with TRBD1 matching over 7 bases. In germline, CDR1 is ENHRY, CDR2 SYGVKD. The CDR3 consists of 15 residues. The J segment lost 4 bases and the V segment lost 10 bases, leaving 13 bases of the junction unmatched.

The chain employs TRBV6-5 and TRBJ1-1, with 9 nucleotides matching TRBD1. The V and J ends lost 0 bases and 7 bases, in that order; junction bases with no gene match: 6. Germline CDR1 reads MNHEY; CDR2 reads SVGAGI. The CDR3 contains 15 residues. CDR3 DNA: TGTGCCAGCAGTTACTCGACAGGGGGTGTAGGTGAAGCTTTCTTT. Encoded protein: CASSYSTGGVGEAFF.

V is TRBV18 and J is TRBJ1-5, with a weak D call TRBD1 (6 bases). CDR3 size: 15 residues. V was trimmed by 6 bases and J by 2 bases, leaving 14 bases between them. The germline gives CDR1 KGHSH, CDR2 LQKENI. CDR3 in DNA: TGTGCCAGCTCTCCGAGGGGGGACGGCAATCAGCCCCAGCATTTT. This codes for CASSPRGDGNQPQHF.

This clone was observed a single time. This CDR3 reads CASSLEGHIENTIYF. The CDR3 DNA is TGCGCCAGCAGCTTGGAGGGACATATCGAGAACACCATATATTTT. V gene TRBV5-1 combines with J gene TRBJ1-3, with D perhaps TRBD1 (6 bases). Germline CDR1 is SGHRS and CDR2 is YFSETQ. Trimming removed 0 bases at V and 7 bases at J, with 14 bases between. CDR3 length equals 15 residues.

The CDR3 reads CASSLVGQDEAFF. CDR3 nucleotide sequence: TGTGCCAGCAGCTTAGTCGGACAGGATGAAGCTTTCTTT. This rearrangement joins TRBV7-9 to TRBJ1-1; 7 bases are shared with TRBD1. The germline V gene has CDR1 SEHNR and CDR2 FQNEAQ (reference sequence). After removal of 1 base from V and 7 bases from J, the junction contained 3 bases not matched to a gene. The CDR3 has 13 residues.

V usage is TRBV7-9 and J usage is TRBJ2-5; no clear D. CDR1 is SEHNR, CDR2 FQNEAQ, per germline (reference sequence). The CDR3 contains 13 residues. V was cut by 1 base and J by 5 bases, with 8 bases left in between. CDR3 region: CASSLETMETQYF. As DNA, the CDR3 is TGTGCCAGCAGCTTAGAAACAATGGAGACCCAGTACTTC.

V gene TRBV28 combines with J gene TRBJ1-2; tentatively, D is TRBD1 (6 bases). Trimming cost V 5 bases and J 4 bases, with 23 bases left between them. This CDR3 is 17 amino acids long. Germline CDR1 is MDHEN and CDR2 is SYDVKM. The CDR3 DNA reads TGTGCCAGCAGTCCACCTCCCGGTAGACTGGGGGCCTATGGCTACACCTTC. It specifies CASSPPPGRLGAYGYTF.

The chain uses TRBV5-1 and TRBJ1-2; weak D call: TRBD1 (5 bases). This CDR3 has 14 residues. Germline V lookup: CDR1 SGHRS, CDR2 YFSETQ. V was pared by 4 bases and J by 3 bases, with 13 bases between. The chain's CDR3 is CASSPQAGDYGYTF. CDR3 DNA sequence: TGCGCCAGCAGCCCCCAGGCGGGGGACTATGGCTACACCTTC.

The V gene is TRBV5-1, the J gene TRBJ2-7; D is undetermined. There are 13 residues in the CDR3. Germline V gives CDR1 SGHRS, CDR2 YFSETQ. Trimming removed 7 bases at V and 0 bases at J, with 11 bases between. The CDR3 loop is CASPKGSSYEQYF. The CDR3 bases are TGCGCCAGCCCTAAAGGGTCCTCCTACGAGCAGTACTTC.

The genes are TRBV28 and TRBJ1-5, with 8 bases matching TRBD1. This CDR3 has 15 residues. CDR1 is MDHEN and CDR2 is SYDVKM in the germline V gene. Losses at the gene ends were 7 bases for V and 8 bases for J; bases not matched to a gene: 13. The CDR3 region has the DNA TGTGCCAGCATGCCCAGGGACAGGCCCATCGAGCCCCAGCATTTT. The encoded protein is CASMPRDRPIEPQHF. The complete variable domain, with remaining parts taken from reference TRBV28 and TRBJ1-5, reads DVKVTQSSRYLVKRTGEKVFLECVQDMDHENMFWYRQDPGLGLRLIYFSYDVKMKEKGDIPEGYSVSREKKERFSLILESASTNQTSMYLCASMPRDRPIEPQHFGDGTRLSIL.

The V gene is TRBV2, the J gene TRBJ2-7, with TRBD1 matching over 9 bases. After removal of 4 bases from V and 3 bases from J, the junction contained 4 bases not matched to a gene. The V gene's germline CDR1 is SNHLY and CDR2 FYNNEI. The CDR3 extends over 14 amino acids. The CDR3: CASSGRDRDYEQYF. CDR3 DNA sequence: TGTGCCAGCAGTGGGAGGGACAGGGACTACGAGCAGTACTTC.

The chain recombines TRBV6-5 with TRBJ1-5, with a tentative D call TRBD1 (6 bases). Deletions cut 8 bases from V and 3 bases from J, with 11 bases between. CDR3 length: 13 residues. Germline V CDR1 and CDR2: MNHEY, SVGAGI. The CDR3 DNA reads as TGTGCCAGCTTAACAGGGTACAATCAGCCCCAGCATTTT. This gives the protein CASLTGYNQPQHF.

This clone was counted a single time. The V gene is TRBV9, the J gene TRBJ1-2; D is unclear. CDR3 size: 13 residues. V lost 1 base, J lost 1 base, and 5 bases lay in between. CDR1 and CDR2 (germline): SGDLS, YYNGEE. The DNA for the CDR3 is TGTGCCAGCAGCGTAATGGGTAACTATGGCTACACCTTC. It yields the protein CASSVMGNYGYTF.

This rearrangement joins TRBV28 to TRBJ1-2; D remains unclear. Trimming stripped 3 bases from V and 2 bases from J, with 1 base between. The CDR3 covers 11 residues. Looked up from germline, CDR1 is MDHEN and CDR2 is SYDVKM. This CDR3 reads CASSFNYGYTF. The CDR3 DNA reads TGTGCCAGCAGTTTCAACTATGGCTACACCTTC.

The CDR3 loop reads CAWSPGQGVHEQYF. The CDR3 nucleotides are TGTGCCTGGAGCCCGGGACAGGGTGTCCACGAGCAGTACTTC. This sequence joins TRBV30 and TRBJ2-7; 9 bases fit TRBD1. Germline CDR1 GTSNPN, CDR2 SVGIG (reference sequence). V was pared by 3 bases and J by 5 bases, with 8 bases of the junction left unmatched. The CDR3 loop spans 14 amino acids.